The following is a T cell receptor (beta chain) sequence with its context. These data are taken from a study of somatic mutations in cytotoxic T cells in rheumatoid arthritis. Study-level information: Flow sorting at nearly 100% purity was applied to some V beta antibody-stained T-cell populations, which included V beta1+ cells sequenced for TCRB.

Trimming took off 5 bases at V and 4 bases at J, with 8 bases between the two ends. This CDR3 has 13 residues. Looked up from germline, CDR1 is WSHSY and CDR2 is SAAADI. The table came from immunoSEQ multiplex PCR; TCRdb's copy has only in-frame clones and leaves some out. Counted here are 15,000 or so clones, 65% to 80% occurring once; the ten biggest clones make up roughly 10%. This TCR came from an adult with rheumatoid arthritis. The sample consisted of CD8+ T cells sorted from blood. The V and J genes are TRBV10-2 and TRBJ2-2; unclear D gene. CDR3 coding DNA: TGCGCCAGCAGTCCCACAGTCACCGGGGAGCTGTTTTTT. Translation gives CASSPTVTGELFF.